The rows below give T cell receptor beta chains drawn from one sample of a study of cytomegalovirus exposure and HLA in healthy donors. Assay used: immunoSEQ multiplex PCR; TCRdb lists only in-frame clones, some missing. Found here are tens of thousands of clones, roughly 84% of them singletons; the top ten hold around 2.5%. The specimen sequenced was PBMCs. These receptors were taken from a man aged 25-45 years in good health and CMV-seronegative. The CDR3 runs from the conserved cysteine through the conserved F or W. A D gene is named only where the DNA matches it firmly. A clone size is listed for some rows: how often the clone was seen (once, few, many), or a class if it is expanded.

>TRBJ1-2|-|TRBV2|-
TGTGCCAGCAGTGGACAGTCGAACTATGGCTACACCTTC
CASSGQSNYGYTF
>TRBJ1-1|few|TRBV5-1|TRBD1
TGCGCCAGCAGCTTGTTAAGGGACAGAACTGAAGCTTTCTTT
CASSLLRDRTEAFF
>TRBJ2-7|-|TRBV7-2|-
TGTGCCAGCAGCTTAGACAGGGCGAGGGACTACGAGCAGTACTTC
CASSLDRARDYEQYF
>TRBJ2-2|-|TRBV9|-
TGTGCCAGCAGCGTAGGAGGCAGCCCGGGGACCGGGGAGCTGTTTTTT
CASSVGGSPGTGELFF
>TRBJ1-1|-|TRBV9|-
TGTGCCAGCAGCTTCCTTGGAGGGAACACTGAAGCTTTCTTT
CASSFLGGNTEAFF
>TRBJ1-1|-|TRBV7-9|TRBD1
TGTGCCAGCAGTCTGACAGGGGGGAGGACTGAAGCTTTCTTT
CASSLTGGRTEAFF
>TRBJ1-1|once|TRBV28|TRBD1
TGTGCCAGCAGGCGACAGGGAGTGAACACTGAAGCTTTCTTT
CASRRQGVNTEAFF
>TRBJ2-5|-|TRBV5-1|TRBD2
TGCGCCAGCAGCTTGGGAGAAGCGGGGGGGTACCAAGAGACCCAGTACTTC
CASSLGEAGGYQETQYF
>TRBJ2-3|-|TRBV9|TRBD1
TGTGCCAGCAGCGTAGTTCAGGGGGCAGATACGCAGTATTTT
CASSVVQGADTQYF
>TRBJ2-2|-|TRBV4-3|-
TGCGCCAGCAGCCAAGCTATCAGGGGAAGTAACGGGGAGCTGTTTTTT
CASSQAIRGSNGELFF
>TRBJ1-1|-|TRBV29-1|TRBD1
TGCAGCGTTGAAGGGACAGGTCACTCTGAAGCTTTCTTT
CSVEGTGHSEAFF
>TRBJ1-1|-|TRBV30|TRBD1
TGTGCCTGGAGCTTCCGGACAGGGCTTTACACTGAAGCTTTCTTT
CAWSFRTGLYTEAFF
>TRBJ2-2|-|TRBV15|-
TGTGCCACCAGCAGAGAGCGGGGACAGCACACCGGGGAGCTGTTTTTT
CATSRERGQHTGELFF
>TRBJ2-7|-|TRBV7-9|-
TGTGCCAGCAGCTTAGGGTCCAGCTCCTACGAGCAGTACTTC
CASSLGSSSYEQYF
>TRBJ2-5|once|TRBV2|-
TGTGCCAGCAAGTGGGTGGAGCAGTACTTC
CASKWVEQYF
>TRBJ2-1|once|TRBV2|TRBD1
TGTGCCAGCACCCGGGGGACAGGGCAGTTCTTC
CASTRGTGQFF
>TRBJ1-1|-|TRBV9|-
TGTGCCAGCAGCTCCAAGGGGGGGTACACTGAAGCTTTCTTT
CASSSKGGYTEAFF
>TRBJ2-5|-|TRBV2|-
TGTGCCAGCAGACTAATGGGAGAGCAGTACTTC
CASRLMGEQYF
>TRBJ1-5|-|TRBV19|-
TGTGCCAGTAGTCCTAGTCCGTCGGGACAGCCCCAGCATTTT
CASSPSPSGQPQHF
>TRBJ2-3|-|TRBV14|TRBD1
TGTGCCAGCAGCCTTAGAACAGGGGTTGCAGATACGCAGTATTTT
CASSLRTGVADTQYF
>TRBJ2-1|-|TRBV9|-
TGTGCCAGCAGCCCCCCGGGACTGCACAATGAGCAGTTCTTC
CASSPPGLHNEQFF
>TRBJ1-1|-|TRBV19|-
TGTGCCAGTACCGGGGTCTGGACTGAAGCTTTCTTT
CASTGVWTEAFF
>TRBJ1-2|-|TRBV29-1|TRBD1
TGCAGCGTTGGGGGAGGGACAGGGGGGTTCTGGAACTATGGCTACACCTTC
CSVGGGTGGFWNYGYTF
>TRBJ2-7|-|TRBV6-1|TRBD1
TGTGCCAGCAGGGGGACAGGGCTTATGGCCGAGCAGTACTTC
CASRGTGLMAEQYF
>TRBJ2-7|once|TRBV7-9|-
TGTGCCAGCAGCCCCCTATTGGGGGGAGTTCTCTACGAGCAGTACTTC
CASSPLLGGVLYEQYF
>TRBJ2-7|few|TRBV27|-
TGTGCCAGCAGTTTATCGAGGGGCGGGGTGAACTCCTACAAGCAGTACTTC
CASSLSRGGVNSYKQYF
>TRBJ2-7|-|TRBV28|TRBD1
TGTGCCAGCAGTTCCGGGACAGTCTTTACCGAGCAGCAGTACTTC
CASSSGTVFTEQQYF
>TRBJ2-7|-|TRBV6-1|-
TGTGCCAGCCGCGTCGGAGGGGAAGAGCAGTACTTC
CASRVGGEEQYF
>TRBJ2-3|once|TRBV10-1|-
TGCGCCAGCAGTGATTTGAGGGGGGGCCGGAGAGATACGCAGTATTTT
CASSDLRGGRRDTQYF
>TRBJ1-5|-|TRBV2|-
TGTGCCAGCCTCCCGGGGGAGAGCAATCAGCCCCAGCATTTT
CASLPGESNQPQHF
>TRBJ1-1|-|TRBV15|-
TGTGCCACCAGCACTGGACTCACTGAAGCTTTCTTT
CATSTGLTEAFF
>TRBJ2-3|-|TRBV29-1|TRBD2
TGCAGCGTTGAAGTCGCAGCGGGGGGCGCCACGCAGTATTTT
CSVEVAAGGATQYF
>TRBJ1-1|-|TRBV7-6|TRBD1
TGTGCCAGCAGCTCCTTGGAGGGGGCTAGAACTTTCTTT
CASSSLEGARTFF
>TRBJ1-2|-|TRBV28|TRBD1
TGTGCCAGCAGACAGGGGGTCTATGGCTACACCTTC
CASRQGVYGYTF
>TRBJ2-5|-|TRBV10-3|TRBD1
TGTGCCATCAGTCCCCGTCGTGCGGACAGGGGGACGGGAGAGACCCAGTACTTC
CAISPRRADRGTGETQYF
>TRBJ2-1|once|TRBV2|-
TGTGCCAGCAGCCCCGGGACTCCAGAGCAGTTCTTC
CASSPGTPEQFF
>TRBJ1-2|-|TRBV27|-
TGTGCCAGCAGTTTATGGGGGGGGCCTTCATATGGCTACACCTTC
CASSLWGGPSYGYTF
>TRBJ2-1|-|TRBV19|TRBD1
TGTGCCAGTAGGGCCCGGGACAGGGCTAACAATGAGCAGTTCTTC
CASRARDRANNEQFF
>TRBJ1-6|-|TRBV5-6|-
TGTGCCAGCAGCAGGACAGTGAGCTCCTATAATTCACCCCTCCACTTT
CASSRTVSSYNSPLHF
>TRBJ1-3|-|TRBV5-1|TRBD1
TGCGCCAGCAGCCCAAGACAGGGAACTATCTCTGGAAACACCATATATTTT
CASSPRQGTISGNTIYF
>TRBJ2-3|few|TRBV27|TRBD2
TGTGCCAGCACCAAACGGGCTAGCGGGGGCGAGAGCACAGATACGCAGTATTTT
CASTKRASGGESTDTQYF
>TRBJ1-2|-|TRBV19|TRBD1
TGTGCCAGCCAGGGGGACTATGGCTACACCTTC
CASQGDYGYTF
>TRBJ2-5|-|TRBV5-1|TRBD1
TGCGCCAGCAGCCGGGACAGTATCCAAGAGACCCAGTACTTC
CASSRDSIQETQYF
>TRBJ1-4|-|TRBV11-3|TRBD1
TGTGCCAGCAGCTTGGACCCAGGGGGCGCGCTGTTTTTT
CASSLDPGGALFF
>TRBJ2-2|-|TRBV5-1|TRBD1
TGCGCCAGCAGCCCCTATTTGACAGGGACCGGGGAGCTGTTTTTT
CASSPYLTGTGELFF
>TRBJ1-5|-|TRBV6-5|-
TGTGCCAGCAGGGGAGGGGATCAGCCCCAGCATTTT
CASRGGDQPQHF